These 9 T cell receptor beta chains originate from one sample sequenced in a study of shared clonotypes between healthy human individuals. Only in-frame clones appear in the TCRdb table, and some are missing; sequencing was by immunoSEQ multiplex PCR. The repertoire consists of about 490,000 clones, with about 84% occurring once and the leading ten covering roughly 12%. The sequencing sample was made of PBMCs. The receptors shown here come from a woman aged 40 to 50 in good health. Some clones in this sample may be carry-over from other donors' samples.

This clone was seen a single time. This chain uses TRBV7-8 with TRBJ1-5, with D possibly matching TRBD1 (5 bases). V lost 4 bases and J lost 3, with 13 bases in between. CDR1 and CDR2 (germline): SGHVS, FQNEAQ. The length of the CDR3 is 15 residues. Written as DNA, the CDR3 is TGTGCCAGCAGCTCGGGGGGACGGAACAATCAGCCCCAGCATTTT. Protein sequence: CASSSGGRNNQPQHF.

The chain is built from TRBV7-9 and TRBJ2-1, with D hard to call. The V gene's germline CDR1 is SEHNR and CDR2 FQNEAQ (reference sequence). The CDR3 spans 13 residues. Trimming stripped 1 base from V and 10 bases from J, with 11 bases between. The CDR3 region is CASSLVLDNEQFF. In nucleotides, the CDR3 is TGTGCCAGCAGCTTAGTTTTGGATAACGAGCAGTTCTTC.

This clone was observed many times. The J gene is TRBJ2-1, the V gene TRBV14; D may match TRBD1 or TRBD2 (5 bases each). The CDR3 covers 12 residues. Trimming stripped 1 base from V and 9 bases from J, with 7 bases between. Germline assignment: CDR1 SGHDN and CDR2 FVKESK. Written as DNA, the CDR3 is TGTGCCAGCAGCCAAGTGGGGGTTGAGCAGTTCTTC. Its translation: CASSQVGVEQFF.

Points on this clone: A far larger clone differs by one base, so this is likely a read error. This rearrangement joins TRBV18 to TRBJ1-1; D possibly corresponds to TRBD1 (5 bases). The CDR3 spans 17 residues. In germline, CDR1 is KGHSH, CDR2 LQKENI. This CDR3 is CVSSPVHRDSRATEAFF. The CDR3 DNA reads TGTGTCAGCTCACCAGTGCATCGGGACTCGAGAGCAACTGAAGCTTTCTTT.

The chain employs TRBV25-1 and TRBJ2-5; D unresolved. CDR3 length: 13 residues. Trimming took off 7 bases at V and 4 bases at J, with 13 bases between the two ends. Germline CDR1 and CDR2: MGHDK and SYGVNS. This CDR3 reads CASMDLFGETQYF. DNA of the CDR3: TGTGCCAGCATGGACCTATTCGGAGAGACCCAGTACTTC.

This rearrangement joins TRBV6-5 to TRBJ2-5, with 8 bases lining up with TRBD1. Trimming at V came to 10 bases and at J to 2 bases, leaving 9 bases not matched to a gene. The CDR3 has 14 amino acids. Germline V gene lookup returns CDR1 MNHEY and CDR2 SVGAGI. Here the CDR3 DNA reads TGTGCCACCACACGACAGGGGATTCAAGAGACCCAGTACTTC. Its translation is CATTRQGIQETQYF.

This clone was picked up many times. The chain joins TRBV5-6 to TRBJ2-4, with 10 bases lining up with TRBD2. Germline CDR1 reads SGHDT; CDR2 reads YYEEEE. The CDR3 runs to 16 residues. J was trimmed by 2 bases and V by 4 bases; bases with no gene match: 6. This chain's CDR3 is CASSPSGRATKNIQYF. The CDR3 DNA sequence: TGTGCCAGCAGCCCAAGCGGGAGGGCGACCAAAAACATTCAGTACTTC. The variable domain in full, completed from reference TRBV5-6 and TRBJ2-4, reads DAGVTQSPTHLIKTRGQQVTLRCSPKSGHDTVSWYQQALGQGPQFIFQYYEEEERQRGNFPDRFSGHQFPNYSSELNVNALLLGDSALYLCASSPSGRATKNIQYFGAGTRLSVL.

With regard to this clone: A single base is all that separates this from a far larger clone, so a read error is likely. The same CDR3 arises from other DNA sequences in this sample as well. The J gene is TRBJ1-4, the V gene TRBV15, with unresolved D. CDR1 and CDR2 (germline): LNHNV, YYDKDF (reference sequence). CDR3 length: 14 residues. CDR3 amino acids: CATSDDIFQEKLFF. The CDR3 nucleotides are TGTGCCACCAGCGACGACATATTTCAAGAAAAGCTGTTTTTT. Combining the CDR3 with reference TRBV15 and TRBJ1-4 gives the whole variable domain DAMVIQNPRYQVTQFGKPVTLSCSQTLNHNVMYWYQQKSSQAPKLLFHYYDKDFNNEADTPDNFQSRRPNTSFCFLDIRSPGLGDTAMYLCATSDDIFQEKLFFGSGTQLSVL.

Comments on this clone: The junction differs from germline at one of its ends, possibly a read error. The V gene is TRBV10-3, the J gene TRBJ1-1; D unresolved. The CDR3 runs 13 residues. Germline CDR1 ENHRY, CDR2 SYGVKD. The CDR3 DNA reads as TGTGCCAGCAGTCCAAGAACTAACACTGAAGCTTTCTTT. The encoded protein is CASSPRTNTEAFF.